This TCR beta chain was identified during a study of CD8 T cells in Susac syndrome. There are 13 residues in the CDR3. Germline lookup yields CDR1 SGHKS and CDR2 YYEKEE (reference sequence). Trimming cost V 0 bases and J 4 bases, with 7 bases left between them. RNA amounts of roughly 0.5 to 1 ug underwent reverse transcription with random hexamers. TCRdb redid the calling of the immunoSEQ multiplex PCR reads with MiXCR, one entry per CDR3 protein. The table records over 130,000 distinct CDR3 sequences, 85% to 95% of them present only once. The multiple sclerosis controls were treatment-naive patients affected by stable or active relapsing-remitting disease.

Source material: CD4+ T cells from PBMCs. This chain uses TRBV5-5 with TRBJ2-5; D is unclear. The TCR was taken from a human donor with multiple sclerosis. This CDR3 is CASSLDSLETQYF. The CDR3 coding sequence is TGTGCCAGCAGCTTGGACAGCCTAGAGACCCAGTACTTC. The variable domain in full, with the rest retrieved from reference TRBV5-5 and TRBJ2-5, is DAGVTQSPTHLIKTRGQQVTLRCSPISGHKSVSWYQQVLGQGPQFIFQYYEKEERGRGNFPDRFSARQFPNYSSELNVNALLLGDSALYLCASSLDSLETQYFGPGTRLLVL.